The sequence of this T cell receptor (beta chain) was determined in a study of cytomegalovirus exposure and HLA in healthy donors. This clone was detected only once. The germline CDR1 and CDR2 sequences are SGHVS and FQNEAQ. This CDR3 contains 16 residues. V trimming: 1 base; J trimming: 9 bases; junction bases outside the gene matches: 6. In the PCR, 60 Vbeta and 13 Jbeta primers were used. Some clones are missing from TCRdb's copy, which holds only in-frame ones; the method was immunoSEQ multiplex PCR. The data hold fewer than 140,000 clones, with more than 75% observed a single time. The sample taken for sequencing was PBMCs. This TCR derives from a woman aged 45-59 years in good health and CMV-seropositive. V usage is TRBV7-8 and J usage is TRBJ2-1, with 13 bases fitting TRBD2. For the CDR3, the DNA is TGTGCCAGCAGCTTAGTTTCTGGACTAGCGGGGGCTGAGCAGTTCTTC. Protein sequence: CASSLVSGLAGAEQFF.